A selection of T cell receptor beta chains follows, all from one sample in a study of OX40 agonist ivuxolimab in advanced cancers. Clones were read by immunoSEQ multiplex PCR, and TCRdb kept only the in-frame ones, dropping some. The sample lists under 60,000 clones; just under 90% were seen once. Specimen: CD4+ or CD8+ T cells sorted from blood, collected in a trial of the OX40 agonist ivuxolimab. These receptor sequences come from an adult with an advanced solid tumor such as melanoma, head and neck, liver or kidney cancer. The CDR3 runs from the conserved cysteine through the conserved F or W. Fields, in order: V gene, D gene, J gene, clone size, CDR3 protein, CDR3 DNA. A D gene is named only where the DNA matches it firmly. Clone size is stated in some rows and not others, as once, few, many or a class when expanded.

>TRBV27|NA|TRBJ2-7|NA
CASSLSSGRSYEQYF
TGTGCCAGCAGTTTATCGTCGGGTCGATCCTACGAGCAGTACTTC
>TRBV4-3|NA|TRBJ1-2|once
CASSQDRSSYGYTF
TGCGCCAGCAGCCAAGATAGGTCCAGTTATGGCTACACCTTC
>TRBV7-3|NA|TRBJ2-1|NA
CASSLKGVGAPQFF
TGTGCCAGCAGCTTAAAGGGGGTGGGAGCGCCTCAGTTCTTC
>TRBV27|NA|TRBJ1-3|NA
CASSSSGVSGNTIYF
TGTGCCAGCAGTTCCTCAGGGGTATCTGGAAACACCATATATTTT
>TRBV19|TRBD1|TRBJ1-6|NA
CASSTGDRESSPLHF
TGTGCCAGTAGTACTGGGGACAGGGAAAGTTCACCCCTCCACTTT
>TRBV7-6|NA|TRBJ1-1|NA
CASSFRGGNTEAFF
TGTGCCAGCAGCTTCAGGGGCGGAAACACTGAAGCTTTCTTT
>TRBV5-4|NA|TRBJ1-4|NA
CASSQDREGKLFF
TGTGCCAGCAGCCAAGATCGGGAAGGGAAACTGTTTTTT
>TRBV7-8|NA|TRBJ1-5|NA
CASSLTVLQPQHF
TGTGCCAGCAGCTTAACAGTACTTCAGCCCCAGCATTTT
>TRBV7-6|TRBD2|TRBJ2-1|NA
CASSPRLAGVGNEQFF
TGTGCCAGCAGCCCAAGACTAGCGGGAGTGGGCAATGAGCAGTTCTTC
>TRBV5-1|NA|TRBJ1-1|NA
CASSFEGNTEAFF
TGCGCCAGCAGCTTTGAGGGAAACACTGAAGCTTTCTTT
>TRBV7-9|TRBD1|TRBJ2-6|NA
CASSLRQGISGANVLTF
TGTGCCAGCAGCTTGAGACAGGGGATCTCTGGGGCCAACGTCCTGACTTTC
>TRBV30|NA|TRBJ2-2|NA
CAWSAEGGTGELFF
TGTGCCTGGAGTGCCGAGGGTGGCACCGGGGAGCTGTTTTTT
>TRBV7-7|NA|TRBJ1-1|NA
CASSARLGTEAFF
TGTGCTAGCAGCGCGCGTCTGGGCACTGAAGCTTTCTTT
>TRBV28|TRBD2|TRBJ2-7|NA
CASSSGLAVREQYF
TGTGCCAGCAGTTCAGGACTAGCGGTGCGCGAGCAGTACTTC
>TRBV18|TRBD1|TRBJ1-2|once
CASSQPGQGAYGYTF
TGTGCCAGCTCACAGCCGGGACAGGGGGCATATGGCTACACCTTC
>TRBV7-2|TRBD2|TRBJ2-7|NA
CASSLVGTSGGYEQYF
TGTGCCAGCAGCTTGGTAGGGACTAGCGGAGGCTACGAGCAGTACTTC
>TRBV9|NA|TRBJ2-3|once
CASSVADTQYF
TGTGCCAGCAGCGTGGCAGATACGCAGTATTTT
>TRBV25-1|TRBD2|TRBJ2-2|NA
CANGTSAPGELFF
TGTGCCAACGGGACTAGCGCTCCCGGGGAGCTGTTTTTT
>TRBV11-3|TRBD1|TRBJ2-7|NA
CASSLDRDRVYF
TGTGCCAGCAGCTTAGACCGGGACAGGGTTTACTTC
>TRBV7-6|NA|TRBJ1-1|once
CASSLVQGGTEAFF
TGTGCCAGCAGCTTAGTACAAGGGGGGACTGAAGCTTTCTTT
>TRBV5-8|TRBD2|TRBJ2-7|NA
CASSLLGASGTYEQYF
TGTGCCAGCAGCCTCCTGGGGGCTAGCGGGACCTACGAGCAGTACTTC
>TRBV5-6|TRBD2|TRBJ2-1|few
CASSLEVGRAWYEQFF
TGTGCCAGCAGCTTGGAGGTCGGGAGGGCTTGGTATGAGCAGTTCTTC
>TRBV7-2|TRBD2|TRBJ2-1|NA
CASSLSGMGAYNEQFF
TGTGCCAGCAGCCTTAGCGGGATGGGTGCCTACAATGAGCAGTTCTTC
>TRBV7-2|TRBD2|TRBJ2-2|few
CASSGQAGDGGELFF
TGTGCCAGCAGCGGCCAAGCGGGAGATGGCGGGGAGCTGTTTTTT
>TRBV7-9|NA|TRBJ2-7|NA
CASSLGGPENEQYF
TGTGCCAGCAGCTTAGGGGGTCCTGAAAACGAGCAGTACTTC
>TRBV6-6|TRBD1|TRBJ1-2|NA
CASRPDRDGYTF
TGTGCCAGCAGACCGGACAGGGATGGCTACACCTTC
>TRBV4-3|NA|TRBJ2-5|NA
CASSQVGRKEQETQYF
TGCGCCAGCAGCCAAGTGGGACGGAAAGAACAAGAGACCCAGTACTTC
>TRBV5-1|TRBD1|TRBJ1-5|NA
CASSPEGASNQPQHF
TGCGCCAGCAGCCCAGAGGGGGCTAGCAATCAGCCCCAGCATTTT
>TRBV5-4|TRBD1|TRBJ1-2|NA
CASSPRTGGDYGYTF
TGTGCCAGCAGCCCTCGGACAGGGGGCGACTATGGCTACACCTTC
>TRBV5-1|NA|TRBJ2-5|NA
CASSLQGGGETQYF
TGCGCCAGCAGCTTACAGGGGGGGGGAGAGACCCAGTACTTC
>TRBV10-3|NA|TRBJ2-1|NA
CAISRQVNEQFF
TGTGCCATCAGTCGACAGGTAAATGAGCAGTTCTTC
>TRBV5-4|TRBD2|TRBJ2-7|NA
CASSLGGGYEQYF
TGTGCCAGCAGCTTGGGGGGAGGGTACGAGCAGTACTTC
>TRBV23-1|NA|TRBJ2-7|once
CASSPRGPGSSEQYF
TGCGCCAGCAGCCCCCGAGGCCCAGGTTCTTCCGAGCAGTACTTC
>TRBV4-1|NA|TRBJ2-2|NA
CASSQGVLRRQANTGELFF
TGCGCCAGCAGCCAAGGCGTCTTGCGGCGGCAGGCGAACACCGGGGAGCTGTTTTTT
>TRBV6-1|NA|TRBJ2-3|NA
CASSPGLQTDTQYF
TGTGCCAGCAGCCCCGGTCTCCAGACGGATACGCAGTATTTT
>TRBV5-6|NA|TRBJ2-1|once
CASSLAGAEQFF
TGTGCCAGCAGCTTGGCCGGCGCAGAGCAGTTCTTC
>TRBV19|NA|TRBJ2-7|NA
CASSIRRASYEQYF
TGTGCCAGTAGTATCAGGCGGGCGAGCTACGAGCAGTACTTC
>TRBV4-3|NA|TRBJ2-7|NA
CASSQGREQYF
TGCGCCAGCAGCCAAGGTCGCGAGCAGTACTTC
>TRBV14|TRBD1|TRBJ2-2|once
CASSQDRKGGVTGELFF
TGTGCCAGCAGCCAAGATCGGAAAGGGGGCGTCACCGGGGAGCTGTTTTTT
>TRBV18|NA|TRBJ2-6|NA
CASPPLRDSGANVLTF
TGTGCCAGCCCACCTCTCCGGGACTCTGGGGCCAACGTCCTGACTTTC
>TRBV7-9|TRBD1|TRBJ1-1|NA
CASSLPGTGVTEAFF
TGTGCCAGCAGCTTACCCGGGACAGGGGTCACTGAAGCTTTCTTT
>TRBV19|TRBD1|TRBJ2-3|NA
CASSTFRGTDTQYF
TGTGCCAGTAGTACCTTCAGGGGGACGGATACGCAGTATTTT
>TRBV18|TRBD1|TRBJ1-2|NA
CASSPRTGEDYGYTF
TGTGCCAGCTCACCGCGTACAGGGGAGGACTATGGCTACACCTTC
>TRBV5-1|NA|TRBJ2-2|NA
CASSHTKYTRGAGDTGELFF
TGCGCCAGCAGCCATACGAAGTATACCAGGGGAGCTGGGGACACCGGGGAGCTGTTTTTT
>TRBV7-2|NA|TRBJ1-3|NA
CASSSRGGNTIYF
TGTGCCAGCAGCTCGCGGGGGGGAAACACCATATATTTT
>TRBV7-8|NA|TRBJ2-1|NA
CASSPRGSYNEQFF
TGTGCCAGCAGTCCCCGGGGGAGCTACAATGAGCAGTTCTTC
>TRBV28|NA|TRBJ2-3|NA
CASTTAPGRGVDTQYF
TGTGCCAGCACCACCGCCCCTGGTAGAGGGGTAGATACGCAGTATTTT
>TRBV5-1|NA|TRBJ2-7|NA
CASSVEGSGYEQYF
TGCGCCAGCAGCGTCGAGGGGTCGGGTTACGAGCAGTACTTC
>TRBV5-1|TRBD2|TRBJ2-1|NA
CASSLAGGPYEQFF
TGCGCCAGCAGCCTAGCGGGAGGGCCTTATGAGCAGTTCTTC
>TRBV14|NA|TRBJ2-7|NA
CASSLGTKQYF
TGTGCCAGCAGCCTCGGGACCAAGCAGTACTTC
>TRBV5-5|TRBD1|TRBJ2-1|few
CASSLYDRGYNEQFF
TGTGCCAGCAGCTTGTATGACAGGGGCTACAATGAGCAGTTCTTC
>TRBV15|NA|TRBJ1-3|NA
CATSRDGGTPRDGNTIYF
TGTGCCACCAGCAGAGATGGGGGGACTCCGCGCGATGGAAACACCATATATTTT
>TRBV5-4|NA|TRBJ2-7|NA
CASSLGGINYEQYF
TGTGCCAGCAGCTTGGGGGGAATTAACTACGAGCAGTACTTC
>TRBV27|NA|TRBJ2-7|NA
CASSPRLASPSNEQYF
TGTGCCAGCAGTCCCCGGTTGGCATCTCCGAGCAACGAGCAGTACTTC
>TRBV5-1|TRBD1|TRBJ1-4|NA
CASSLGRGRPNEKLFF
TGCGCCAGCAGCTTGGGCAGGGGGCGGCCTAATGAAAAACTGTTTTTT
>TRBV2|NA|TRBJ1-1|NA
CASSGLQTNTEAFF
TGTGCCAGCAGTGGCTTGCAGACGAACACTGAAGCTTTCTTT
>TRBV30|NA|TRBJ1-6|NA
CASCPGHNSPLHF
TGTGCCTCCTGTCCGGGACACAATTCACCCCTCCACTTT